This T cell receptor (beta chain) was captured by sequencing in a study of blood T cell repertoires in COVID-19. Study-level information: Acute and convalescent COVID-19 specimens originated in the United States, Italy and Spain. In each case, the material was cDNA or gDNA derived from T cells, B-cell-depleted T cells, or PBMCs.

The V end was cut by 6 bases, the J end by 5 bases, with 12 bases between. The CDR3 runs to 13 residues. From germline, CDR1 is LGHDT and CDR2 YNNKEL (reference sequence). Original data processing: Scientists estimated how many nucleated cells there were by amplifying reference gene primers. Measured with immunoSEQ multiplex PCR; TCRdb has only the in-frame clones, and not every one. For V, J and clone size, that table is used; D and trimming come from the DNA. The data show about 63,000 clones, with around 80% seen just once and over 30% held by the top ten. The TCR sequence derives from a human donor in a cohort sampled during active COVID-19. Sample: peripheral blood. This chain joins TRBV3-1 (or the pseudogene TRBV3-2) and TRBJ2-3, with unresolved D. The CDR3 region has the DNA TGTGCCAGCAGTCTTGACTGGAGAGATACGCAGTATTTT. It is translated as CASSLDWRDTQYF.